The rows below give T cell receptor beta chains drawn from one sample of a study of blood T cell repertoires in COVID-19. Profiled with immunoSEQ multiplex PCR; TCRdb holds only in-frame clones, not every one. The data show about 260,000 clones, about 81% seen once. Sequences were obtained from PBMCs or T cells enriched from blood (not recorded which). The receptors come from a man aged 30 to 45 with acute COVID-19. CDR3s include the opening cysteine and the closing phenylalanine or tryptophan. The D gene is left open where the match is weak. The size field is filled for only some rows; it gives once, few, many or a size class.

.	TRBV3-1/TRBV3-2	TRBD2	TRBJ2-3	CASSQFSGGTQYF	TGTGCCAGCAGCCAGTTTAGCGGGGGTACGCAGTATTTT
.	TRBV5-1	TRBD1	TRBJ2-2	CASSQGQGSGELFF	TGTGCCAGCAGCCAGGGACAGGGTAGCGGGGAGCTGTTTTTT
.	TRBV11-2	.	TRBJ2-1	CASSFTRHSRSYNEQFF	TGTGCCAGCAGCTTCACTCGACACAGCAGAAGCTACAATGAGCAGTTCTTC
.	TRBV9	.	TRBJ1-1	CASSPRGDGVRDTEAFF	TGTGCCAGCAGCCCCCGGGGGGATGGGGTGAGGGACACTGAAGCTTTCTTT
.	TRBV11-2	.	TRBJ1-2	CASSPRTANYGYTF	TGTGCCAGCAGTCCGAGGACTGCTAACTATGGCTACACCTTC
.	TRBV5-4	.	TRBJ1-2	CASSSQGIYGYTF	TGTGCCAGCAGCTCTCAGGGTATCTATGGCTACACCTTC
.	TRBV28	.	TRBJ1-1	CATALMRATEAFF	TGTGCCACAGCATTGATGAGGGCAACTGAAGCTTTCTTT
.	TRBV3-1/TRBV3-2	.	TRBJ1-4	CASSHPGGDLQIANEKLFF	TGTGCCAGCAGCCACCCGGGGGGGGACTTACAAATTGCGAATGAAAAACTGTTTTTT
.	TRBV30	.	TRBJ1-2	CAWSKDRGYGYTF	TGTGCCTGGAGTAAGGACAGAGGCTATGGCTACACCTTC
.	TRBV18	.	TRBJ1-3	CASSPRQTVAALGNTIYF	TGTGCCAGCTCACCGCGACAAACGGTGGCTGCTTTGGGAAACACCATATATTTT
.	TRBV5-1	TRBD1	TRBJ2-3	CASRAGGHSTDTQYF	TGTGCCAGCAGGGCAGGGGGCCATAGCACAGATACGCAGTATTTT
once	TRBV7-2	TRBD1	TRBJ2-3	CASSDRVRSTDTQYF	TGTGCCAGCAGCGACAGGGTTAGGAGCACAGATACGCAGTATTTT
.	TRBV5-1	.	TRBJ1-2	CASSLGGSTGYTF	TGCGCCAGCAGCTTGGGGGGCTCCACGGGCTACACCTTC
.	TRBV7-3	TRBD2	TRBJ2-1	CASSLSTGTSANEQFF	TGTGCCAGCAGCTTATCAACCGGGACTAGCGCGAATGAGCAGTTCTTC
.	TRBV28	.	TRBJ2-3	CASSTSIPSTDTQYF	TGTGCCAGCAGTACTAGCATACCTAGCACAGATACGCAGTATTTT
.	TRBV7-2	TRBD1	TRBJ1-1	CASSYPGQGSPEAFF	TGTGCCAGCAGCTACCCGGGACAGGGGAGCCCTGAAGCTTTCTTT
.	TRBV19	.	TRBJ1-5	CASSKHHQPQHF	TGTGCCAGTAGTAAACACCACCAGCCCCAGCATTTT
once	TRBV24-1	TRBD2	TRBJ2-1	CATSDTGGLDEQFF	TGTGCCACCAGTGACACCGGGGGGTTGGATGAGCAGTTCTTC
.	TRBV29-1	TRBD1	TRBJ2-1	CSVKGQLNEQFF	TGCAGCGTGAAGGGACAGCTCAATGAGCAGTTCTTC
.	TRBV27	TRBD1	TRBJ1-1	CASSSWTGAEAFF	TGTGCCAGCAGTTCTTGGACAGGGGCTGAAGCTTTCTTT
.	TRBV18	.	TRBJ1-6	CASSPTQTDSPLHF	TGTGCCAGCTCACCAACTCAAACGGATTCACCCCTCCACTTT
once	TRBV19	.	TRBJ2-2	CASSSTGNTGELFF	TGTGCCAGTAGTTCGACAGGGAACACCGGGGAGCTGTTTTTT
.	TRBV18	TRBD1	TRBJ1-5	CASSPLGTGVAQPQHF	TGTGCCAGCTCACCACTCGGGACAGGTGTAGCCCAGCCCCAGCATTTT
.	TRBV15	TRBD2	TRBJ2-1	CATSGGRGGEQFF	TGTGCCACCAGTGGCGGGAGGGGGGGTGAGCAGTTCTTC
once	TRBV24-1	TRBD1	TRBJ2-3	CATSGPGTGAYTDTQYF	TGTGCCACCAGTGGTCCAGGGACAGGGGCGTACACAGATACGCAGTATTTT
.	TRBV18	TRBD1	TRBJ1-6	CASSLSPTGPGSPLHF	TGTGCCAGCTCACTTAGCCCGACAGGGCCTGGATCACCCCTCCACTTT
once	TRBV6-4	TRBD2	TRBJ2-3	CASSEGLRSTDTQYF	TGTGCCAGCAGTGAGGGACTAAGAAGCACAGATACGCAGTATTTT
.	TRBV6-4	.	TRBJ1-1	CASSDPFSYEAFF	TGTGCCAGCAGTGACCCTTTCTCGTATGAAGCTTTCTTT
.	TRBV7-9	.	TRBJ1-1	CASSLSRVGTEAFF	TGTGCCAGCAGCTTGAGCAGGGTGGGCACTGAAGCTTTCTTT
.	TRBV25-1	.	TRBJ1-1	CASSEGGGRGSWGTEAFF	TGTGCCAGCAGTGAGGGCGGGGGCAGGGGATCGTGGGGCACTGAAGCTTTCTTT
.	TRBV7-6	.	TRBJ2-5	CASSLPPQETQYF	TGTGCCAGCAGCTTACCCCCTCAAGAGACCCAGTACTTC